This T cell receptor beta chain is drawn from a study of blood T cell repertoires in COVID-19. In the study's own analysis: Reference gene primer amplification gave estimated nucleated cell counts. Sequencing was performed with immunoSEQ multiplex PCR; in TCRdb, only in-frame clones are kept and a portion is missing. V and J calls and clone size are those listed in that table; D and trimming were worked out from the DNA. Counted here are approximately 350,000 clones, around 87% occurring once; the ten biggest clones make up about 1%. Concerning this clone itself: This specimen includes other DNA sequences encoding the same CDR3.

Germline V lookup: CDR1 SGDLS, CDR2 YYNGEE. The germline V and J ends were trimmed by 3 bases and 3 bases, with 9 bases remaining between them. This CDR3 comprises 13 residues. The chain uses TRBV9 and TRBJ1-1; no firm D call. This TCR derives from a man between 18 and 35 years old who had recovered from COVID-19. The sequencing input was PBMCs or T cells enriched from blood (not recorded which). CDR3 region: CASSASPHTEAFF. CDR3 coding DNA: TGTGCCAGCAGCGCAAGCCCCCACACTGAAGCTTTCTTT.